A selection of T cell receptor beta chains follows, all from one sample in a study of memory CD4+ T cells and cytomegalovirus serostatus. The assay was immunoSEQ multiplex PCR, and TCRdb's table has in-frame clones only and misses some. The sample lists around 62,000 clones; roughly three quarters were seen once. Sequencing was carried out using memory CD4+ T cells from blood. The receptors here all came from an adult in good health and CMV-seropositive. Each CDR3 is given with its conserved first and last residue. The D gene is left open where the match is weak. Rows give clone size only sometimes, using once, few, many, or a class for an expanded clone.

CDR3 length	clone size	D gene	V gene	J gene	CDR3 protein	CDR3 DNA
15	once	-	TRBV2	TRBJ2-5	CASSDWLASQETQYF	TGTGCCAGCAGTGATTGGCTAGCGAGCCAAGAGACCCAGTACTTC
14	-	-	TRBV6-5	TRBJ1-6	CASTGQPGSSPLHF	TGTGCCAGCACAGGGCAGCCGGGCAGCTCACCCCTCCACTTT
12	-	-	TRBV10-3	TRBJ2-3	CAIGVKADTQYF	TGTGCCATTGGGGTTAAAGCGGATACGCAGTATTTT
14	medium-sized	-	TRBV5-4	TRBJ2-1	CASSWSSGANEQFF	TGTGCCAGCAGCTGGTCCTCGGGCGCCAATGAGCAGTTCTTC
13	-	-	TRBV7-8	TRBJ2-7	CASSSRTAYEQYF	TGTGCCAGCTCCTCCCGGACGGCCTACGAGCAGTACTTC
15	once	TRBD1	TRBV6-5	TRBJ2-1	CASSSQGVAVNEQFF	TGTGCCAGCAGTTCACAGGGGGTTGCCGTCAATGAGCAGTTCTTC
14	-	-	TRBV2	TRBJ2-7	CASKTRGAGHEQYF	TGTGCCAGCAAGACACGGGGGGCCGGTCACGAGCAGTACTTC
16	-	-	TRBV30	TRBJ2-4	CACETRDILAKNIQYF	TGTGCCTGTGAGACCCGGGACATTTTAGCCAAAAACATTCAGTACTTC
14	few	TRBD2	TRBV5-1	TRBJ2-5	CASSEGTSQETQYF	TGCGCCAGCAGCGAAGGGACTAGCCAAGAGACCCAGTACTTC
14	-	-	TRBV14	TRBJ2-3	CASRPLEGTDTQYF	TGTGCCAGCAGACCCCTGGAGGGCACAGATACGCAGTATTTT
17	-	TRBD2	TRBV4-2	TRBJ2-1	CASSQEETSGRNNEQFF	TGTGCCAGCAGCCAAGAGGAGACTAGCGGGAGAAACAATGAGCAGTTCTTC